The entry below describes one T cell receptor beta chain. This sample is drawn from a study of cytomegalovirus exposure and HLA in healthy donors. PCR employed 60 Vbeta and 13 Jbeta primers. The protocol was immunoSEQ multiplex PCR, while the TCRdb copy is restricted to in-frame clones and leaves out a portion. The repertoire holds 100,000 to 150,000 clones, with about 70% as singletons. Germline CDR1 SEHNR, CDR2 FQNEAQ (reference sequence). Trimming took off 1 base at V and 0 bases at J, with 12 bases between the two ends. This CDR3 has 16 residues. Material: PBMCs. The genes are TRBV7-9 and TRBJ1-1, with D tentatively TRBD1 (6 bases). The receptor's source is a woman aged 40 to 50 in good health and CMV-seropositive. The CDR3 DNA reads TGTGCCAGCAGCTTAGAAGCGGGACACATGAACACTGAAGCTTTCTTT. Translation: CASSLEAGHMNTEAFF. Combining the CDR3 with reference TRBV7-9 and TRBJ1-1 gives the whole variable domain DTGVSQNPRHKITKRGQNVTFRCDPISEHNRLYWYRQTLGQGPEFLTYFQNEAQLEKSRLLSDRFSAERPKGSFSTLEIQRTEQGDSAMYLCASSLEAGHMNTEAFFGQGTRLTVV.